This entry lists 3 T cell receptor beta chains sequenced from one sample in a study of blood T cells in healthy people across ages. Then a second PCR, running about 6 to 12 cycles, was carried out with a sample-barcoded 5' primer and a J-beta primer mix. MiXCR was run by TCRdb on the 5' RACE reads, yielding one entry per CDR3 protein. The table lists around 1,600,000 distinct CDR3 sequences, roughly 43% of them singletons. Sequencing was performed on blood. These receptors were taken from a woman between 18 and 30 years old in good health.

This clonotype showed up just a few times. The chain carries TRBV20-1 and TRBJ2-1; D possibly corresponds to TRBD2 (5 bases). Germline V gene sequence: CDR1 DFQATT, CDR2 SNEGSKA (reference sequence). Trimming pared 4 bases from V and 5 bases from J, leaving 18 bases between. This CDR3 region has 15 residues. CDR3 sequence reads: CSANQLRGWDNEQFF. CDR3 in DNA: TGCAGTGCTAACCAACTACGGGGATGGGACAATGAGCAGTTCTTC.

This clonotype has only a few counts. The chain combines TRBV20-1 with TRBJ2-5, with D possibly matching TRBD1 (5 bases). V was pared by 3 bases and J by 2 bases, with 13 bases between. CDR1 DFQATT and CDR2 SNEGSKA come from the germline V gene (reference sequence). The CDR3 is 14 amino acids. The CDR3 reads CSARTAANQETQYF. The CDR3 nucleotides read TGCAGTGCTAGGACAGCTGCTAATCAAGAGACCCAGTACTTC.

Here the CDR3 reads CASSPLFRETSEQYF. CDR3 sequence (DNA): TGTGCCAGCAGCCCCCTCTTCCGGGAGACCTCCGAGCAGTACTTC. The chain uses TRBV7-8 and TRBJ2-7; tentative D call: TRBD2 (6 bases). There are 15 residues in the CDR3. Germline assignment: CDR1 SGHVS and CDR2 FQNEAQ. Deletions cut 5 bases from V and 6 bases from J, with 20 bases between. The complete variable domain, with remaining parts taken from reference TRBV7-8 and TRBJ2-7, reads GAGVSQSPRYKVAKRGQDVALRCDPISGHVSLFWYQQALGQGPEFLTYFQNEAQLDKSGLPSDRFFAERPEGSVSTLKIQRTQQEDSAVYLCASSPLFRETSEQYFGPGTRLTVT.